The 10 T cell receptor beta chains below all came from one sample that was sequenced in a study of control samples from healthy donors and cancer patients. The data were produced by immunoSEQ multiplex PCR, yet TCRdb's version contains in-frame clones alone and is incomplete. The profile shows approximately 65,000 clones, about nine tenths of them singletons. The sample was PBMCs. These receptors were taken from a man aged 60 to 75 with lung cancer.

The chain couples TRBV18 to TRBJ2-2; possible D gene TRBD2, 6 bases. Germline assignment: CDR1 KGHSH and CDR2 LQKENI. The V and J ends lost 1 base and 6 bases respectively, with 9 bases between them. The CDR3 spans 14 residues. The CDR3 region is CASSPRREPGELFF. The CDR3 nucleotides read TGTGCCAGCTCACCACGGAGGGAGCCCGGGGAGCTGTTTTTT.

V is TRBV7-9 and J is TRBJ2-3, with TRBD2 matching 7 bases. V lost 2 bases to trimming and J lost 10 bases; unmatched junction nucleotides: 15. The CDR3 is made up of 16 amino acids. Germline V CDR1 and CDR2: SEHNR, FQNEAQ (reference sequence). The CDR3: CASSLPTSMNPWAQYF. The DNA of the CDR3 is TGTGCCAGCAGCTTACCGACTAGCATGAACCCGTGGGCGCAGTATTTT.

The chain recombines TRBV9 with TRBJ2-1; D may be TRBD1 or TRBD2 (5 bases each). The CDR3 contains 15 residues. Deletions cut 2 bases from V and 2 bases from J, with 11 bases between. Looked up from germline, CDR1 is SGDLS and CDR2 is YYNGEE. The CDR3, as DNA: TGTGCCAGCAGCGTGGCCGGGGACGCCTACAATGAGCAGTTCTTC. This gives the protein CASSVAGDAYNEQFF.

This chain links TRBV5-1 with TRBJ2-2, with 10 bases fitting TRBD2. The ends lost 2 bases at V and 4 bases at J; junction bases unmatched: 11. Looked up from germline, CDR1 is SGHRS and CDR2 is YFSETQ. The CDR3 is 18 amino acids. The CDR3, as DNA: TGCGCCAGCAGCTTCACTTCTCCTACTAGCGGGGTCACCGGGGAGCTGTTTTTT. Protein: CASSFTSPTSGVTGELFF.

This clone occurred once. V and J are TRBV18 and TRBJ2-7, with TRBD2 matching 7 bases. The germline V gene has CDR1 KGHSH and CDR2 LQKENI. The CDR3 runs 11 residues. V dropped 6 bases and J dropped 6; count of bases not matched to a gene: 2. CDR3 amino acids: CASSPGGEQYV. DNA of the CDR3: TGTGCCAGCTCTCCGGGAGGCGAGCAGTACGTC.

This chain links TRBV5-1 with TRBJ2-3, with TRBD2 identical over 8 bases. V was pared by 5 bases and J by 6 bases, with 11 bases of the junction left unmatched. The CDR3 contains 15 residues. Germline V gene data show CDR1 as SGHRS and CDR2 as YFSETQ. Written as DNA, the CDR3 is TGCGCCAGCAGAATGGGACCGCGGGGGGAGGATACGCAGTATTTT. This sequence encodes CASRMGPRGEDTQYF.

This clone was counted a single time. The rearrangement links TRBV2 to TRBJ1-5, with 10 bases fitting TRBD1. The CDR3 sequence is 14 residues long. Germline V gene data show CDR1 as SNHLY and CDR2 as FYNNEI. Trimming took 5 bases from V and 7 from J; bases not matched to a gene: 5. CDR3 bases: TGTGCCAGCAGTCGACAGGGGGCGGGGCAGCCCCAGCATTTT. This codes for CASSRQGAGQPQHF.

This clone was counted once. The CDR3: CASSGLNPSVTDTQYF. The CDR3 coding sequence is TGTGCCAGCAGTGGGCTAAACCCCTCCGTCACAGATACGCAGTATTTT. The V and J genes are TRBV6-1 and TRBJ2-3; no clear D gene. The germline V and J ends were trimmed by 4 bases and 2 bases, with 16 bases remaining between them. The length of the CDR3 is 16 residues. Germline V gene data show CDR1 as MNHNS and CDR2 as SASEGT.

The CDR3 loop reads CASSGSSLVLNEKLFF. CDR3 nucleotide sequence: TGTGCCAGCAGCGGGTCATCGTTGGTGCTTAATGAAAAACTGTTTTTT. The genes are TRBV5-8 and TRBJ1-4; D gene unclear. The CDR3 runs to 16 residues. Germline V gene sequence: CDR1 SGHTS, CDR2 YDEGEE. V was trimmed by 4 bases and J by 4 bases, leaving 17 bases between them.

This clone is labeled medium-sized. The gene calls are TRBV6-6 and TRBJ1-1; no reliable D call. From germline, CDR1 is MNHNY and CDR2 SVGAGI (reference sequence). The CDR3 sequence is 10 residues long. V lost 6 bases, J lost 5 bases, and 4 bases lay in between. The CDR3 region has the DNA TGTGCCAGCAGATTTACTGAAGCTTTCTTT. Translating gives CASRFTEAFF.